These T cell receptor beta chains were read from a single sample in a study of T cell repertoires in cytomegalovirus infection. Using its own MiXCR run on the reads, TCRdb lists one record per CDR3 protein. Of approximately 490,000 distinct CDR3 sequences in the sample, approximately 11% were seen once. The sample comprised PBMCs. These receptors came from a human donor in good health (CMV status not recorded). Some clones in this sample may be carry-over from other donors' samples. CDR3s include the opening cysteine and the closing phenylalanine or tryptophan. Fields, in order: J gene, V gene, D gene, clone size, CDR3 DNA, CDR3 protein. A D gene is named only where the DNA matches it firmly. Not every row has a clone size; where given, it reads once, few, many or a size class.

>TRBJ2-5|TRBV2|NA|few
TGTGCCAGCAGTGTGTCGGCTGACAGGGAGACCCAGTACTTC
CASSVSADRETQYF
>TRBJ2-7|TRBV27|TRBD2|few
TGTGCCAGCAGTATAGCGGGAGGCTACGAGCAGTACTTC
CASSIAGGYEQYF
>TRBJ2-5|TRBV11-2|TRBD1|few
TGTGCCAGCAGCTTGATTGTGAACAGGGGGCGCGGCCAAGAGACCCAGTACTTC
CASSLIVNRGRGQETQYF
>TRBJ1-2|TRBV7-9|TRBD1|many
TGTGCCAGCAGCTTAGACAGGGGGCACAGCGGCTACACCTTC
CASSLDRGHSGYTF
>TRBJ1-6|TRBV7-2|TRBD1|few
TGTGCCAGCAGCATGTGGGACAGCCCAGATAATTCACCCCTCCACTTT
CASSMWDSPDNSPLHF
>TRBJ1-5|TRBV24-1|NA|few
TGTGCCACCTCGGGGGTCGCCAATCAGCCCCAGCATTTT
CATSGVANQPQHF
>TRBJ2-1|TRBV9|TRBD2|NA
TGTGCCAGCAGCGTAGGAGGCGGGAGGGGGGTCAATGAGCAGTTCTTC
CASSVGGGRGVNEQFF
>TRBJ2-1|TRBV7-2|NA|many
TGTGCCAGCAGCTTAGAACGGGGACTTTTGAATGAGCAGTTCTTC
CASSLERGLLNEQFF
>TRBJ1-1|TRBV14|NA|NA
TGTGCCAGCAGCCAAGACGGTCAGGGAAACACTGAAGCTTTCTTT
CASSQDGQGNTEAFF
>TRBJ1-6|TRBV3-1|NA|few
TGTGCCAGCAGCCACAACCCGGTGAATTCACCCCTCCACTTT
CASSHNPVNSPLHF
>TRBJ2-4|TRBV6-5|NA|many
TGTGCCAGCAGTTACAAAGCTACGGGGGCGCGGAACATTCAGTACTTC
CASSYKATGARNIQYF
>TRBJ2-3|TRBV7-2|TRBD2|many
TGTGCCAGCAGCCTGGGACTAGCGGGAGGACAAACAGATACGCAGTATTTT
CASSLGLAGGQTDTQYF
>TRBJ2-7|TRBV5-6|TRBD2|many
TGTGCCAGCAGCCTCCCTAGCGGGGGCTACGAGCAGTACTTC
CASSLPSGGYEQYF
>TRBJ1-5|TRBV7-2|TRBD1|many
TGTGCCAGCAGCCTCGGACAGGGGGCGAAGAATCAGCCCCAGCATTTT
CASSLGQGAKNQPQHF
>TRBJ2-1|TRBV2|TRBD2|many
TGTGCCAGCAGAGCATCCGTAGCGGGAGGACACAATGAGCAGTTCTTC
CASRASVAGGHNEQFF
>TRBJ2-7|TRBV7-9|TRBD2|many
TGTGCCAGCAGCCCCGGGACTAGCGGGCTTCCCTCCTACGAGCAGTACTTC
CASSPGTSGLPSYEQYF